The TCR beta chain under discussion was sequenced for a study of cytomegalovirus exposure and HLA in healthy donors. Study outcomes and limitations: Most sequenced TCRs were rare (though some public TCRs occurred in many donors).

Germline trimming cut 0 bases from V and 4 bases from J; bases unmatched to any gene: 7. Looked up from germline, CDR1 is SGHRS and CDR2 is YFSETQ. The CDR3 covers 15 residues. Method: immunoSEQ multiplex PCR; TCRdb's copy keeps in-frame clones and lacks some. Here the sample spans hundreds of thousands of clones, 88% being singletons. Worth noting for this clone: Its antigen is undetermined.

Sequenced sample: PBMCs. The J gene is TRBJ2-7, the V gene TRBV5-1; 7 bases map to TRBD2. This TCR derives from a woman aged 18-29 years in good health and CMV-seronegative. The CDR3 spells CASSLVPSGDYEQYF. The DNA of the CDR3 is TGCGCCAGCAGCTTGGTTCCTAGCGGCGATTACGAGCAGTACTTC.